These 24 T cell receptor beta chains were all obtained from the same sample, sequenced in a study of blood T cells in healthy people across ages. Primed by a sample-barcoded 5' primer and a J-beta primer mix, a second PCR proceeded for 7 to 11 cycles. TCRdb re-derived calls from the 5' RACE reads in MiXCR, one entry per CDR3 protein. Of some 880,000 distinct CDR3 sequences listed, under 40% were seen once; the top ten hold 10% to 15%. Sequenced material: blood. The receptors come from a man aged 18 to 30 in good health.

This sequence joins TRBV5-1 and TRBJ1-3; TRBD1 might be the D (6 bases). The CDR3 totals 14 residues. With 3 bases removed from V and 6 bases from J, the gap between germline ends came to 13 bases. The germline gives CDR1 SGHRS, CDR2 YFSETQ. CDR3 coding DNA: TGCGCCAGCAGCTATCCAGGGGAGGAAAACACCATATATTTT. It codes for CASSYPGEENTIYF.

The chain recombines TRBV29-1 with TRBJ1-1; no firm D call. V was cut by 6 bases and J by 0 bases, with 5 bases left in between. Per the germline V gene, CDR1 is SQVTM and CDR2 is ANQGSEA. The CDR3 loop spans 11 amino acids. CDR3 loop: CSVRMNTEAFF. CDR3 coding DNA: TGCAGCGTCCGCATGAACACTGAAGCTTTCTTT. Complete variable domain (other parts from reference TRBV29-1 and TRBJ1-1): SAVISQKPSRDICQRGTSLTIQCQVDSQVTMMFWYRQQPGQSLTLIATANQGSEATYESGFVIDKFPISRPNLTFSTLTVSNMSPEDSSIYLCSVRMNTEAFFGQGTRLTVV.

This clonotype was found a few times. J is TRBJ2-2 and V is TRBV12-3 or TRBV12-4; D call uncertain. The CDR3 has 12 amino acids. V was cut by 5 bases and J by 9 bases, with 10 bases left in between. The CDR3 loop is CASSLAAWELFF. The CDR3 DNA reads as TGTGCCAGCAGTCTGGCCGCCTGGGAGCTGTTTTTT.

The V gene is TRBV27, the J gene TRBJ1-5; D possibly corresponds to TRBD1 (5 bases). Germline V lookup: CDR1 MNHEY, CDR2 SMNVEV (reference sequence). This CDR3 is built from 14 residues. V lost 0 bases, J lost 7 bases, and 10 bases lay in between. DNA for the CDR3: TGTGCCAGCAGTTTATCGGGGACCTTCCAGCCCCAGCATTTT. Translating it yields CASSLSGTFQPQHF.

This clonotype turned up a few times. The rearrangement links TRBV7-2 to TRBJ2-3; D tentatively fits TRBD1 or TRBD2 (5 bases each). V dropped 5 bases and J dropped 14 bases, with 17 bases sitting between them. The CDR3 runs 12 residues. CDR1 SGHTA and CDR2 FQGNSA come from the germline V gene. CDR3 in amino acids: CASSPPGRDPYF. The DNA for the CDR3 is TGTGCCAGCAGCCCGCCGGGACGAGATCCGTATTTT. Combining the CDR3 with reference TRBV7-2 and TRBJ2-3 gives the whole variable domain GAGVSQSPSNKVTEKGKDVELRCDPISGHTALYWYRQSLGQGLEFLIYFQGNSAPDKSGLPSDRFSAERTGGSVSTLTIQRTQQEDSAVYLCASSPPGRDPYFGPGTRLTVL.

The chain uses TRBV27 and TRBJ2-7; a weak D match, TRBD2 (5 bases). The CDR3 sequence is 16 residues long. In germline, CDR1 is MNHEY, CDR2 SMNVEV (reference sequence). V was shortened by 6 bases and J by 0 bases, with 18 bases between the two germline ends. CDR3 in DNA: TGTGCCAGCAGCCCCAAAGCGGATACGAGCTCCTACGAGCAGTACTTC. The encoded protein is CASSPKADTSSYEQYF.

This clonotype came up a few times. The V call is TRBV7-9, the J call TRBJ2-5, with D perhaps TRBD2 (5 bases). Trimming left V 0 bases short and J 2 bases short, with 13 bases between. CDR3 size: 16 residues. Germline V gives CDR1 SEHNR, CDR2 FQNEAQ (reference sequence). CDR3 region: CASSLAGVGDQETQYF. DNA for the CDR3: TGTGCCAGCAGCTTAGCCGGTGTGGGAGATCAAGAGACCCAGTACTTC.

V and J are TRBV29-1 and TRBJ2-3; TRBD2 aligns across 8 bases. CDR1 SQVTM and CDR2 ANQGSEA come from the germline V gene. Losses at the gene ends were 6 bases for V and 4 bases for J; bases not matched to a gene: 9. The CDR3 contains 14 residues. CDR3 region: CSVAGLELADTQYF. The DNA of the CDR3 is TGCAGCGTGGCGGGACTAGAGCTAGCAGATACGCAGTATTTT.

This clonotype was observed a few times. This rearrangement joins TRBV30 to TRBJ2-1; 14 bases line up with TRBD2. V lost 2 bases to trimming and J lost 10 bases; unmatched junction nucleotides: 1. The V gene's germline CDR1 is GTSNPN and CDR2 SVGIG (reference sequence). CDR3 size: 13 residues. The CDR3 is CAWSRTSGGEQFF. CDR3 bases: TGTGCCTGGAGTCGGACTAGCGGGGGGGAGCAGTTCTTC.

Ten or more counts support this clonotype. The rearrangement links TRBV6-5 to TRBJ1-2; possibly TRBD1 for D (6 bases). Trimming removed 6 bases at V and 2 bases at J, with 13 bases between. The CDR3 extends over 14 amino acids. CDR1 and CDR2 (germline): MNHEY, SVGAGI. In nucleotides, the CDR3 is TGTGCCAGCAGACCCTCAGGGGCGAACTATGGCTACACCTTC. Protein: CASRPSGANYGYTF.

A few counts support this clonotype. This chain links TRBV9 with TRBJ2-7, with 9 bases matching TRBD1. V was clipped by 5 bases and J by 1 base; unmatched bases: 1. The germline CDR1 and CDR2 sequences are SGDLS and YYNGEE. This CDR3 comprises 13 residues. CDR3 coding DNA: TGTGCCAGCAGGGGACAGGGATCCTACGAGCAGTACTTC. Translating gives CASRGQGSYEQYF.

This clonotype was seen at least ten times. V gene TRBV7-2 combines with J gene TRBJ2-5; the D is unclear. CDR3 length: 12 residues. CDR1 and CDR2 from the germline V gene are SGHTA and FQGNSA. Trimming pared 3 bases from V and 5 bases from J, leaving 7 bases between. The CDR3 region is CASSLDLETQYF. For the CDR3, the DNA is TGTGCCAGCAGCTTGGATTTGGAGACCCAGTACTTC.

This clonotype was picked up many times. The chain combines TRBV7-2 with TRBJ1-2; 8 bases are shared with TRBD1. The germline CDR1 and CDR2 sequences are SGHTA and FQGNSA. The CDR3 spans 15 residues. With V trimmed by 2 bases and J by 4 bases, 6 bases remained unmatched. CDR3 in amino acids: CASSLNTGTGYGYTF. The CDR3 nucleotides are TGTGCCAGCAGCTTAAATACCGGGACAGGCTATGGCTACACCTTC.

This clonotype was picked up many times. The chain carries TRBV29-1 and TRBJ2-7, with D uncertain. CDR1 and CDR2 (germline): SQVTM, ANQGSEA. V lost 1 base and J lost 5, with 15 bases in between. The CDR3 length is 14 residues. CDR3 region: CSVEGRSQRNEQYF. The CDR3 bases are TGCAGCGTTGAAGGAAGATCCCAAAGAAACGAGCAGTACTTC.

The chain employs TRBV20-1 and TRBJ2-7; D unresolved. Germline V gene data show CDR1 as DFQATT and CDR2 as SNEGSKA (reference sequence). The CDR3 consists of 16 residues. The V and J ends lost 0 bases and 7 bases respectively, with 22 bases between them. The CDR3: CSARDRFQMSYNEQYF. CDR3 sequence (DNA): TGCAGTGCTAGAGATCGATTCCAAATGTCCTACAATGAGCAGTACTTC.

V usage is TRBV4-1 and J usage is TRBJ1-5, with TRBD1 identical over 9 bases. The CDR3 has 16 amino acids. Trimming at V came to 4 bases and at J to 4 bases, leaving 8 bases not matched to a gene. Germline V CDR1 and CDR2: MGHRA, YSYEKL. The CDR3 DNA reads as TGCGCCAGCAGCCTCGAGAACAGGGGGCGAAATCAGCCCCAGCATTTT. Its translation is CASSLENRGRNQPQHF.

The V call is TRBV20-1, the J call TRBJ2-7; no definite D call. The J call may be wrong; the DNA end is better matched by TRBJ2-5. CDR3 size: 13 residues. CDR1 and CDR2 from the germline V gene are DFQATT and SNEGSKA (reference sequence). For the CDR3, the DNA is TGCAGTGCCCCTACTAACCCGTTTTGGACCCAGTACTTC. This gives the protein CSAPTNPFWTQYF.

The chain couples TRBV7-2 to TRBJ2-7; either TRBD1 or TRBD2 may fit D (5 bases each). V shed 6 bases and J shed 6 bases, with 12 bases lying between them. The CDR3 sequence is 12 residues long. Germline values: CDR1 SGHTA, CDR2 FQGNSA. CDR3 loop: CASRPAGSEQYF. The CDR3 nucleotides are TGTGCCAGCAGACCAGCAGGGAGCGAGCAGTACTTC.

The genes are TRBV28 and TRBJ2-1; TRBD1 agrees at 10 bases. The CDR3 consists of 14 residues. Germline CDR1 and CDR2: MDHEN and SYDVKM. V lost 11 bases to trimming and J lost 1 base; unmatched junction nucleotides: 5. CDR3 nucleotides: TGTGCCCATCGACAGGGGGCGTCCTACAATGAGCAGTTCTTC. As protein: CAHRQGASYNEQFF.

On this clonotype itself: A read error may produce the germline difference seen at one junction end. The J gene is TRBJ2-3, the V gene TRBV12-3 or TRBV12-4, with D perhaps assigned TRBD1 or TRBD2 (5 bases each). The CDR3 runs 14 residues. The CDR3 DNA is TGTGCCAGCAGTTCGTGGGGGAGAGCAGATACGGAGTATTTT. This gives the protein CASSSWGRADTEYF.

The chain is built from TRBV14 and TRBJ2-5; D might be TRBD1 or TRBD2, each matching 5 bases. Germline CDR1 reads SGHDN; CDR2 reads FVKESK. Trimming pared 4 bases from V and 11 bases from J, leaving 29 bases between. The CDR3 length is 17 residues. The chain's CDR3 is CASSLHPRDAPSREQYF. The CDR3 region has the DNA TGTGCCAGCAGCCTTCACCCCCGGGACGCGCCTTCCAGGGAGCAGTACTTC. Drawing the rest from reference TRBV14 and TRBJ2-5, the complete variable domain is EAGVTQFPSHSVIEKGQTVTLRCDPISGHDNLYWYRRVMGKEIKFLLHFVKESKQDESGMPNNRFLAERTGGTYSTLKVQPAELEDSGVYFCASSLHPRDAPSREQYFGPGTRLLVL.

V usage is TRBV12-3 or TRBV12-4 and J usage is TRBJ1-6; TRBD1 might be the D (5 bases). V gave up 3 bases and J gave up 0 bases, with 12 bases separating them. The CDR3 length is 17 residues. The CDR3 sequence: CASSLGRGSSYNSPLHF. The CDR3 DNA reads TGTGCCAGCAGTTTGGGTAGGGGAAGCTCCTATAATTCACCCCTCCACTTT.

This clonotype came up a few times. The rearrangement links TRBV7-9 to TRBJ2-2; possible D gene TRBD2, 6 bases. Germline loops: CDR1 SEHNR, CDR2 FQNEAQ (reference sequence). There are 13 residues in the CDR3. Deletions cut 10 bases from V and 5 bases from J, with 14 bases between. In nucleotides, the CDR3 is TGTGCCATCGGCGGGACGGGGACCGGGGAGCTGTTTTTT. It specifies CAIGGTGTGELFF.

The rearrangement uses TRBV6-2 or TRBV6-3 and TRBJ1-5; the D is unclear. Germline V gene lookup returns CDR1 MNHEY and CDR2 SVGEGT. V lost 5 bases and J lost 12, with 17 bases in between. This CDR3 region has 13 residues. The CDR3 nucleotides read TGTGCCAGCAGTAAGACGGAGGTGGTTCTCCAGCATTTT. This codes for CASSKTEVVLQHF.